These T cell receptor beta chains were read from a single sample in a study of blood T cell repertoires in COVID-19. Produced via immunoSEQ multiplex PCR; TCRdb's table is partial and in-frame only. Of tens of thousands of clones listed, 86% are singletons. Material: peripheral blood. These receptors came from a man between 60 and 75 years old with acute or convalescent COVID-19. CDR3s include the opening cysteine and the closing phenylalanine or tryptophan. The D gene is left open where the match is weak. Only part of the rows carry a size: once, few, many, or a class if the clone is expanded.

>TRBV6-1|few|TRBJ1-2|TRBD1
TGTGCCAGCAGTGAGGGACTGGGACAGTGGGGAGGCTACACCTTC
CASSEGLGQWGGYTF
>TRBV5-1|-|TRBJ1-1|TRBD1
TGCGCCAGCAGGTCACAGGGGGCAGGCACTGAAGCTTTCTTT
CASRSQGAGTEAFF
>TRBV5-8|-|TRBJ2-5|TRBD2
TGTGCCAGCAGCTCGGGGACTAGCGTCCAAGAGACCCAGTACTTC
CASSSGTSVQETQYF
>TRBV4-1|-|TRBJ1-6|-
TGCGCCAGCAGCCAAGATCCGGGGGCCTATAATTCACCCCTCCACTTT
CASSQDPGAYNSPLHF
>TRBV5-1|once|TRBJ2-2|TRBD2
TGCGCCAGCAGCTTCAGCGGGGGGACCGGGGAGCTGTTTTTT
CASSFSGGTGELFF
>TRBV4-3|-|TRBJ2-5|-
TGCGCCAGCAGCCAAGATGGGGGCCCCGGAGAGACCCAGTACTTC
CASSQDGGPGETQYF
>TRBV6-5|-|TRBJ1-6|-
TGTGCCAGCAGTTACCTGGACTCCCTGGGGAATTCACCCCTCCACTTT
CASSYLDSLGNSPLHF
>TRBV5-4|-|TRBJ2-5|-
TGTGCCAGCAGCTCCGTGCCCGGTTCCCAAGAGACCCAGTACTTC
CASSSVPGSQETQYF
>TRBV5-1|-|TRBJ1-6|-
TGCGCCAGCAGCTACGACCAAGGACACCTCCACTTT
CASSYDQGHLHF
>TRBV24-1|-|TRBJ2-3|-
TGTGCCACCAGTGCCCGGGGGAACACAGATACGCAGTATTTT
CATSARGNTDTQYF